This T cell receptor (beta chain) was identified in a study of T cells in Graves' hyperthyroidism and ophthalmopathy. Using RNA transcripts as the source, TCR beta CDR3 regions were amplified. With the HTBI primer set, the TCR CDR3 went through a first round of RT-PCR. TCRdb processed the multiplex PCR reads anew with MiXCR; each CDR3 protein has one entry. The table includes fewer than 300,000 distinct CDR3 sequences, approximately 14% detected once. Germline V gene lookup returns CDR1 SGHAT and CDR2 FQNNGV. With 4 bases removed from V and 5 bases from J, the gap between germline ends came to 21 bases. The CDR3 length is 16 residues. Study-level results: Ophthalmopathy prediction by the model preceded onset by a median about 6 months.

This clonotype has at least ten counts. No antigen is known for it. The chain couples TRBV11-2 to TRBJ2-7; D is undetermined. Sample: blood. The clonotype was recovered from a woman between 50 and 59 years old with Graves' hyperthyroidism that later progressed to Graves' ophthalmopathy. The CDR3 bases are TGTGCCAGCAGCTCTCTGACGTTGGACCCTCGGAACGAGCAGTACTTC. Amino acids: CASSSLTLDPRNEQYF.